The present T cell receptor (beta chain) was sequenced within a study of blood T cell repertoires in COVID-19. Trimming left V 1 base short and J 7 bases short, with 16 bases between. Germline V CDR1 and CDR2: MRHNA, SNTAGT. The CDR3 has 16 residues. In the original processing: Quantification of nucleated cells was approximated via reference gene primer amplification. Method: immunoSEQ multiplex PCR; TCRdb's copy keeps in-frame clones and lacks some. V, J and clone size are taken as reported in that table, and D and trimming were inferred from the DNA itself. The sample consists of 250,000 or so clones, approximately 90% of them appearing once. Two negative PCRs, clearance, or symptom resolution had been documented for recovered Cohort 3 donors.

Source material: PBMCs or T cells enriched from blood (not recorded which). This clonotype was obtained from a middle-aged man who had recovered from COVID-19. The chain joins TRBV6-4 to TRBJ2-2; possibly TRBD2 for D (6 bases). CDR3 coding DNA: TGTGCCAGCAGTGACTGGACGGGAGTCAGGAGCGGGGAGCTGTTTTTT. Amino acid sequence: CASSDWTGVRSGELFF.